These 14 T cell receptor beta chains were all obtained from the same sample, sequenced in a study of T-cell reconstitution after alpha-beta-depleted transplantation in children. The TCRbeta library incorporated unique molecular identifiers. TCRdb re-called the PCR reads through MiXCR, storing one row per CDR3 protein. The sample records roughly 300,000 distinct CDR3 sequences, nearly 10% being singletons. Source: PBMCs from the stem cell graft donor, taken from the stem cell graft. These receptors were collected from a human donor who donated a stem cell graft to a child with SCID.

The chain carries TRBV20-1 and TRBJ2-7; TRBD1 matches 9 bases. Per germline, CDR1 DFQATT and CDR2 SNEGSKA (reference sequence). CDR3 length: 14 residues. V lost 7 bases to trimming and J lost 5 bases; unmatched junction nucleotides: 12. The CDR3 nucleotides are TGCAGTGGGAGTCGGGACAGGGTGTCCCACGAGCAGTACTTC. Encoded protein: CSGSRDRVSHEQYF.

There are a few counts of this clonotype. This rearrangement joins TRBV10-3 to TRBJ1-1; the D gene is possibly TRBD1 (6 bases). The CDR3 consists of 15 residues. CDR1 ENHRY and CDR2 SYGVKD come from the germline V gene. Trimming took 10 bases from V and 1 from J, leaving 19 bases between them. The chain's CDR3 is CATKSSGQKNTEAFF. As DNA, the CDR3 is TGTGCCACCAAAAGTAGTGGACAGAAGAACACTGAAGCTTTCTTT.

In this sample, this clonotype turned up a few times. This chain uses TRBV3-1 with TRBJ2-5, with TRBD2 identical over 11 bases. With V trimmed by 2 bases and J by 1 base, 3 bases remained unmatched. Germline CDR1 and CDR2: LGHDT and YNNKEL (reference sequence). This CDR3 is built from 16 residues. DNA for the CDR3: TGTGCCAGCAGCCAACTAGCGGGGGGAATCCAAGAGACCCAGTACTTC. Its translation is CASSQLAGGIQETQYF.

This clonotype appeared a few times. The CDR3 spells CASSPRRRQGGSYNEQFF. CDR3 in DNA: TGCGCCAGCAGTCCTAGGCGGAGGCAGGGGGGCTCCTACAATGAGCAGTTCTTC. The chain carries TRBV23-1 and TRBJ2-1, with TRBD1 as a possible D gene (7 bases). TRBV23-1 has ORF status, its function being uncertain. Trimming took off 4 bases at V and 0 bases at J, with 19 bases between the two ends. This CDR3 contains 18 residues.

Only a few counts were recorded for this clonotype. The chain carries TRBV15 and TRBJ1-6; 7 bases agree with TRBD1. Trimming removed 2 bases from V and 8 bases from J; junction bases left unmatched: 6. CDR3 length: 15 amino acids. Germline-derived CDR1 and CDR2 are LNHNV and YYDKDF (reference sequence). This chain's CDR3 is CATSRRQGGDSPLHF. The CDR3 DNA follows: TGTGCCACCAGCAGACGACAGGGAGGTGATTCACCCCTCCACTTT.

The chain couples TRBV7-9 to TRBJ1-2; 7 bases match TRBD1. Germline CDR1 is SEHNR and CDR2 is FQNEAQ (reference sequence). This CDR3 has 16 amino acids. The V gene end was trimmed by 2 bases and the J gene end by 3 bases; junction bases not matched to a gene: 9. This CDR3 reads CASSLPQGGPYYGYTF. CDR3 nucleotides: TGTGCCAGCAGCTTACCGCAGGGGGGCCCTTACTATGGCTACACCTTC.

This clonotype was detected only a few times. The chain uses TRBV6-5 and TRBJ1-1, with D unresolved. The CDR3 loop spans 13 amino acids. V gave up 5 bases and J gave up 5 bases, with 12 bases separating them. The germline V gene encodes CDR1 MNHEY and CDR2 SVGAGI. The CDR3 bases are TGTGCCAGCAGTGCCTCGAGAGCAACTGAAGCTTTCTTT. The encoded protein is CASSASRATEAFF.

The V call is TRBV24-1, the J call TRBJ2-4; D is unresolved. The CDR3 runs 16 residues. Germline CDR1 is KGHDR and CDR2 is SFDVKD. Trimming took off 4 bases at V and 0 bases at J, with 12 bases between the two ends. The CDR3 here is CATSELQNLAKNIQYF. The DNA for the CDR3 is TGTGCCACCAGTGAGCTACAGAACCTAGCCAAAAACATTCAGTACTTC.

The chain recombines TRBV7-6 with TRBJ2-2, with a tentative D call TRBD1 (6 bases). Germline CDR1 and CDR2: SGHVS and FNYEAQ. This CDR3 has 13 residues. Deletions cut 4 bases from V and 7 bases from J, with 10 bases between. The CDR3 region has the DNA TGTGCCAGCAGCTGGGACACGCTCGGGGAGCTGTTTTTT. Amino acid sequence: CASSWDTLGELFF.

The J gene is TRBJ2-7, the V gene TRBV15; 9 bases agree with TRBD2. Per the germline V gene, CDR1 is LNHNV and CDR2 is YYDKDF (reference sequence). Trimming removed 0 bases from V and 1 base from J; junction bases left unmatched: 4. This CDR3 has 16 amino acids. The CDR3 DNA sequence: TGTGCCACCAGCAGAGATCGAAGCGGGGGGTCCTACGAGCAGTACTTC. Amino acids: CATSRDRSGGSYEQYF.

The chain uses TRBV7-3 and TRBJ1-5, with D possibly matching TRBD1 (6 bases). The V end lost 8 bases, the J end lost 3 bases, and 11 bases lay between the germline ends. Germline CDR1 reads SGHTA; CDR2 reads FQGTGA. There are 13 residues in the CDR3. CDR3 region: CASATGLNQPQHF. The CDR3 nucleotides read TGTGCCAGCGCGACAGGCCTCAATCAGCCCCAGCATTTT.

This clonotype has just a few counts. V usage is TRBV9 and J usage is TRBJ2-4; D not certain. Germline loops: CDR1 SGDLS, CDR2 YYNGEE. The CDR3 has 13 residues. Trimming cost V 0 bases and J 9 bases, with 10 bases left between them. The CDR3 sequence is CASSVESESIQYF. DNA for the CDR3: TGTGCCAGCAGCGTAGAGTCGGAAAGCATTCAGTACTTC.

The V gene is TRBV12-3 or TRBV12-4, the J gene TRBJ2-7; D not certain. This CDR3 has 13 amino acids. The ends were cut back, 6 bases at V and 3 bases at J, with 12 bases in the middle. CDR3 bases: TGTGCCAGCAGCCGGGTGGGAATCTACGAGCAGTACTTC. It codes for CASSRVGIYEQYF.

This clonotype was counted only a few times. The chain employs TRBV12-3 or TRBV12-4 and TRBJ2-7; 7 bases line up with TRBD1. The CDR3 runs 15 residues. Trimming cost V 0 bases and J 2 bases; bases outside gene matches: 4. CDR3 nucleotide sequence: TGTGCCAGCAGTTTAGCCCCGGGACAGACCTACGAGCAGTACTTC. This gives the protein CASSLAPGQTYEQYF.